The entry below describes one TCR beta chain. The antigen remains undetermined. The data were taken from a study of cytomegalovirus exposure and HLA in healthy donors. Study observations and caveats: Three of the chains that were CMV-associated were confirmed in vitro to be specific for CMV antigens. With further analysis later on, most CMV-associated TCR beta chains appeared HLA-restricted.

Per germline, CDR1 SGDLS and CDR2 YYNGEE. V was pared by 3 bases and J by 2 bases, with 14 bases between. The CDR3 totals 15 residues. The PCR ran on 60 Vbeta and 13 Jbeta primers. Sequencing was performed with immunoSEQ multiplex PCR; in TCRdb, only in-frame clones are kept and a portion is missing. This table holds around 130,000 clones, roughly 88% found once. J is TRBJ2-5 and V is TRBV9, with D possibly TRBD1 on 6 matching bases. The sequenced material came from PBMCs. This TCR derives from a woman aged 18 to 35 in good health and CMV-seropositive. In nucleotides, the CDR3 is TGTGCCAGCAGCGCGTATCAGGGGAAACAAGAGACCCAGTACTTC. This codes for CASSAYQGKQETQYF.